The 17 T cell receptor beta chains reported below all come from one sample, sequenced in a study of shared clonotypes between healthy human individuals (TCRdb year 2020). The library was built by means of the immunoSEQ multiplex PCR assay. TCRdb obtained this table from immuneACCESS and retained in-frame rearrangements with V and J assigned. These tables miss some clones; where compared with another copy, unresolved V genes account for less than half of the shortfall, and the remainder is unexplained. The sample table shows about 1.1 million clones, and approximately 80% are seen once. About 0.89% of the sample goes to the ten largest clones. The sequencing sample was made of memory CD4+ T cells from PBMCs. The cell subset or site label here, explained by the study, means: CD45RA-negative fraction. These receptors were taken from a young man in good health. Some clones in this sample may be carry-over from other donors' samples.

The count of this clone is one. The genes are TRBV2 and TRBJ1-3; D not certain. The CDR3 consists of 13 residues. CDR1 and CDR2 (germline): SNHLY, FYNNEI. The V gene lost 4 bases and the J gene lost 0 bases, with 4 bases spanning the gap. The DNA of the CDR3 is TGTGCCAGCAGTGTGGTCTCTGGAAACACCATATATTTT. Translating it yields CASSVVSGNTIYF.

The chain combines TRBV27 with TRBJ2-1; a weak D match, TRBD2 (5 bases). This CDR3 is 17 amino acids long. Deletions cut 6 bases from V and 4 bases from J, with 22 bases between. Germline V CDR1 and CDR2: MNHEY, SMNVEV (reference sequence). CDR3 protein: CASRGFGMGIAYNEQFF. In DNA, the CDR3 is TGTGCCAGCAGGGGCTTTGGCATGGGGATAGCGTACAATGAGCAGTTCTTC.

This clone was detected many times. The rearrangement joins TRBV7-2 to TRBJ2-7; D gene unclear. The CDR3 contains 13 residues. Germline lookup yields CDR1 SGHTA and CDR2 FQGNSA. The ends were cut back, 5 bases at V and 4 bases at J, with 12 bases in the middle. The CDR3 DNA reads TGTGCCAGCAGCCCCCGAAACATTTACGAGCAGTACTTC. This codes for CASSPRNIYEQYF.

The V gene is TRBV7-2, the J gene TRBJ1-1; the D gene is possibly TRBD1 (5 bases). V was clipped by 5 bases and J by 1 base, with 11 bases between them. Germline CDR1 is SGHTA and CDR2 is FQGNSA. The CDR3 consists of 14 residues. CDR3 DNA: TGTGCCAGCAGCGCTCAGGGCTGGAACACTGAAGCTTTCTTT. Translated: CASSAQGWNTEAFF.

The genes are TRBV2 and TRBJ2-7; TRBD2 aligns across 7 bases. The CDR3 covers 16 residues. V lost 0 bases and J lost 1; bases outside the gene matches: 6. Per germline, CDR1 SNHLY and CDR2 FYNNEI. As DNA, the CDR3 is TGTGCCAGCAGTGAAGCCGGGCTAGCGGCTTCCTACGAGCAGTACTTC. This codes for CASSEAGLAASYEQYF. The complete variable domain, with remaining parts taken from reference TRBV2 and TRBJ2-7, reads EPEVTQTPSHQVTQMGQEVILRCVPISNHLYFYWYRQILGQKVEFLVSFYNNEISEKSEIFDDQFSVERPDGSNFTLKIRSTKLEDSAMYFCASSEAGLAASYEQYFGPGTRLTVT.

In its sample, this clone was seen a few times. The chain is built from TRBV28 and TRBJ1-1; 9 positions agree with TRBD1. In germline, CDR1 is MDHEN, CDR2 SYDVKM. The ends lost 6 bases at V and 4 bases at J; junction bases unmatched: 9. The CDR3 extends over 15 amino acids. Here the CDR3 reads CASRGGTGRFTEAFF. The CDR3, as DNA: TGTGCCAGCAGGGGCGGGACAGGGAGGTTCACTGAAGCTTTCTTT.

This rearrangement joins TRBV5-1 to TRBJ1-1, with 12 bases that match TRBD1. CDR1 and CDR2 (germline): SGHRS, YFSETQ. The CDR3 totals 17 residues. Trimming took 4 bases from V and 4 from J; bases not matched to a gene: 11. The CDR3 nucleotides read TGCGCCAGCAGCGCCCAGGGACAGGGGGCTGGAGGCACTGAAGCTTTCTTT. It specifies CASSAQGQGAGGTEAFF. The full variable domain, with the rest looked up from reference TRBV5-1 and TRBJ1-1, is KAGVTQTPRYLIKTRGQQVTLSCSPISGHRSVSWYQQTPGQGLQFLFEYFSETQRNKGNFPGRFSGRQFSNSRSEMNVSTLELGDSALYLCASSAQGQGAGGTEAFFGQGTRLTVV.

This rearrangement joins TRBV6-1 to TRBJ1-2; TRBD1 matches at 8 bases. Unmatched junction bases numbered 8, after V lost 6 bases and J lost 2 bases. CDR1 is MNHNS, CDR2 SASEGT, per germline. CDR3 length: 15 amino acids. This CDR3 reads CASREPGQANYGYTF. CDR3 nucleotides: TGTGCCAGCAGGGAACCGGGACAGGCCAACTATGGCTACACCTTC.

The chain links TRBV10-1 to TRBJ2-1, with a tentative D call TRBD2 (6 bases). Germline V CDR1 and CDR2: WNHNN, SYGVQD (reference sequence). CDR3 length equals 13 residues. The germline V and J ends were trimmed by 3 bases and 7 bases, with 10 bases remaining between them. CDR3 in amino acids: CASSEPGGNEQFF. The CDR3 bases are TGCGCCAGCAGTGAACCTGGGGGGAATGAGCAGTTCTTC.

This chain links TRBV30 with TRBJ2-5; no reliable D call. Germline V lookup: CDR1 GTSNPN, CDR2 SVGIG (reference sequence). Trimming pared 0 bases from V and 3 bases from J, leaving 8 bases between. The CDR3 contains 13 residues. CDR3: CAWSVQRKETQYF. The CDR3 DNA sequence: TGTGCCTGGAGTGTACAAAGGAAAGAGACCCAGTACTTC.

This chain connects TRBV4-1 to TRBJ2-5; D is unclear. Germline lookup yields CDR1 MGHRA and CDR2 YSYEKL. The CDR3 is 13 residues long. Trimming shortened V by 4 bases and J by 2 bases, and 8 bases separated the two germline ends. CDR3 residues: CASSPLWQETQYF. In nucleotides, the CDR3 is TGCGCCAGCAGCCCCCTTTGGCAAGAGACCCAGTACTTC.

The CDR3 DNA sequence: TGCAGTGCTTCCAAGGAGGAGAGGGTGTTTTTT. This codes for CSASKEERVFF. This chain joins TRBV20-1 and TRBJ1-4, with D hard to call. Germline assignment: CDR1 DFQATT and CDR2 SNEGSKA (reference sequence). The CDR3 runs to 11 residues. The V gene lost 5 bases and the J gene lost 15 bases, with 16 bases spanning the gap.

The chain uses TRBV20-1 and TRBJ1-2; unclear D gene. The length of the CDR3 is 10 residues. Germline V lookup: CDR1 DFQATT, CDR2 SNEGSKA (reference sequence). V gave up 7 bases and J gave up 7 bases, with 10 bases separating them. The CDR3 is CSVNRGGYTF. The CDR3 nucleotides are TGCAGTGTCAACCGGGGTGGCTACACCTTC.

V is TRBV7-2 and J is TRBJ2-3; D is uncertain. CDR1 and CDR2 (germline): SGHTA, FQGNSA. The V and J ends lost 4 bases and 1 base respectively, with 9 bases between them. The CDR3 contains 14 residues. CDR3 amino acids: CASSWRVGTDTQYF. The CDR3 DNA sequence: TGTGCCAGCAGCTGGCGAGTGGGCACAGATACGCAGTATTTT.

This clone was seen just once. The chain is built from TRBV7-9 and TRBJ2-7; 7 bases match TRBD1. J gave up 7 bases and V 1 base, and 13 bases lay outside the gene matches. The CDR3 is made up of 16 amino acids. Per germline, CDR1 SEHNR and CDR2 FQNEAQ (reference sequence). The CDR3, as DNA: TGTGCCAGCAGCTTAGGTGTGGGGGACAGAGCGAGGGAGCAGTACTTC. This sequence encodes CASSLGVGDRAREQYF.

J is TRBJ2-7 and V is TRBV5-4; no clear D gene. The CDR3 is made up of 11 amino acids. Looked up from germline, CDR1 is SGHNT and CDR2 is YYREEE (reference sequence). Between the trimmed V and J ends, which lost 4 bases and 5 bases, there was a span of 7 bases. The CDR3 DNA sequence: TGTGCCAGCAGCCTAGTGGACGAGCAGTACTTC. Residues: CASSLVDEQYF.

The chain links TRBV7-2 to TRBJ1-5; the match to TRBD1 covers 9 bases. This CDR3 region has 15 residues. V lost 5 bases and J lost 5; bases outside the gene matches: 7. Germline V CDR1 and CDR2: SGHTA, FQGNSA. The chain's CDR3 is CASSPMTGGDQPQHF. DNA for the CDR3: TGTGCCAGCAGCCCAATGACAGGGGGAGATCAGCCCCAGCATTTT.